Listed below are T cell receptor beta chains from one sample, sequenced in a study of T cell changes during pregnancy in multiple sclerosis. Only in-frame clones appear in the TCRdb table, and some are missing; sequencing was by immunoSEQ multiplex PCR. This sample carries roughly 99,000 clones, around 90% of them seen once, and the ten largest clones take around 0.8%. The sequenced sample was peripheral blood, obtained in the third trimester of pregnancy. All receptors derive from a female donor in good health, enrolled as a control in a pregnancy study. Each CDR3 is given with its conserved first and last residue. Fields, in order: V gene, clone size, J gene, D gene, CDR3 protein, CDR3 DNA. D genes are given only for firm matches. Expanded clones get a size class; other rows say once, few or many, or leave the size out.

V: TRBV4-3; size: NA; J: TRBJ2-3; D: NA; CDR3: CASSQLGQIPQDTQYF; DNA: TGCGCCAGCAGCCAGCTTGGACAGATACCACAAGATACGCAGTATTTT
V: TRBV7-2; size: NA; J: TRBJ1-1; D: NA; CDR3: CASSLGQTTPNTEAFF; DNA: TGTGCCAGCAGCTTAGGACAAACGACACCGAACACTGAAGCTTTCTTT
V: TRBV9; size: NA; J: TRBJ2-1; D: TRBD1; CDR3: CASSVQVDRAQFF; DNA: TGTGCCAGCAGCGTCCAAGTAGACAGGGCGCAGTTCTTC
V: TRBV5-1; size: NA; J: TRBJ2-5; D: NA; CDR3: CASSSVWENQETQYF; DNA: TGCGCCAGCAGCTCTGTTTGGGAGAACCAAGAGACCCAGTACTTC
V: TRBV6-5; size: NA; J: TRBJ1-5; D: NA; CDR3: CASSLGRDQPQHF; DNA: TGTGCCAGCAGTCTCGGTCGTGATCAGCCCCAGCATTTT
V: TRBV4-1; size: NA; J: TRBJ1-1; D: NA; CDR3: CASSLSESFRNTEAFF; DNA: TGCGCCAGCAGCCTCTCGGAGTCGTTTCGGAACACTGAAGCTTTCTTT
V: TRBV5-1; size: NA; J: TRBJ2-1; D: TRBD1; CDR3: CASSSRQGIRNEQFF; DNA: TGCGCCAGCAGCTCTAGACAGGGGATTAGGAATGAGCAGTTCTTC
V: TRBV11-2; size: NA; J: TRBJ1-6; D: NA; CDR3: CASSPNIVVSPLHF; DNA: TGTGCCAGCAGCCCGAACATCGTCGTGTCACCCCTCCACTTT
V: TRBV4-3; size: NA; J: TRBJ2-7; D: TRBD1; CDR3: CASSQDSGTGAYEQYF; DNA: TGCGCCAGCAGCCAAGACTCCGGGACAGGAGCCTACGAGCAGTACTTC
V: TRBV6-5; size: NA; J: TRBJ1-1; D: TRBD1; CDR3: CASSFRQGTEAFF; DNA: TGTGCCAGCAGTTTCCGACAGGGTACTGAAGCTTTCTTT
V: TRBV7-3; size: NA; J: TRBJ1-6; D: NA; CDR3: CASSLAPQSPLHF; DNA: TGTGCCAGCAGCTTGGCCCCCCAATCACCCCTCCACTTT
V: TRBV10-1; size: few; J: TRBJ1-5; D: NA; CDR3: CASNQGSPNQPQHF; DNA: TGCGCCAGCAACCAGGGTTCCCCCAATCAGCCCCAGCATTTT
V: TRBV4-3; size: once; J: TRBJ1-2; D: NA; CDR3: CASSQGSGHGGYTF; DNA: TGCGCCAGCAGCCAAGGTTCGGGACACGGAGGCTACACCTTC
V: TRBV14; size: NA; J: TRBJ2-1; D: TRBD2; CDR3: CASSLGRGRSPYNEQFF; DNA: TGTGCCAGCAGCCTCGGGCGGGGGAGGAGCCCTTACAATGAGCAGTTCTTC
V: TRBV7-9; size: NA; J: TRBJ1-3; D: NA; CDR3: CASSLLIRDTIYF; DNA: TGTGCCAGCAGCTTATTAATCCGAGACACCATATATTTT
V: TRBV5-1; size: NA; J: TRBJ2-3; D: TRBD2; CDR3: CASSVGTSGFTDTQYF; DNA: TGCGCCAGCAGCGTTGGGACTAGCGGATTCACAGATACGCAGTATTTT
V: TRBV5-4; size: NA; J: TRBJ2-7; D: NA; CDR3: CASSLDRGYEQYF; DNA: TGTGCCAGCAGCTTGGATAGGGGCTACGAGCAGTACTTC
V: TRBV5-4; size: once; J: TRBJ2-5; D: NA; CDR3: CASQGVSETQYF; DNA: TGTGCCAGCCAAGGGGTGTCTGAGACCCAGTACTTC
V: TRBV7-3; size: NA; J: TRBJ1-1; D: NA; CDR3: CASSSPGLTNTEAFF; DNA: TGTGCCAGCAGCTCTCCGGGACTCACGAACACTGAAGCTTTCTTT
V: TRBV5-8; size: once; J: TRBJ1-1; D: NA; CDR3: CASSLEAENTEAFF; DNA: TGTGCCAGCAGCTTGGAGGCGGAGAACACTGAAGCTTTCTTT
V: TRBV15; size: NA; J: TRBJ2-7; D: TRBD1; CDR3: CATSRPGQDAYEQYF; DNA: TGTGCCACCAGCAGACCGGGACAGGACGCCTACGAGCAGTACTTC
V: TRBV5-1; size: NA; J: TRBJ2-7; D: NA; CDR3: CASSPHDSSEQYF; DNA: TGCGCCAGCAGCCCACACGACAGTTCCGAGCAGTACTTC